One T cell receptor beta chain is described in this entry. Its specificity is unknown. The V segment lost 1 base and the J segment 6 bases; nucleotides outside the gene matches: 5. CDR3 length equals 15 residues. CDR1 and CDR2 from the germline V gene are SGHNT and YENEEA. The sample originates from a study of cytomegalovirus exposure and HLA in healthy donors. Findings and caveats of the study: Most TCR sequences were rare, but some public TCRs occurred in many donors. Using the classifier, cytomegalovirus status was reportedly diagnosed with high specificity and sensitivity.

Sequencing was performed with immunoSEQ multiplex PCR; in TCRdb, only in-frame clones are kept and a portion is missing. The sample has around 250,000 clones; around 90% are singletons. The genes are TRBV11-3 and TRBJ2-2; 7 positions match TRBD1. The TCR originated in a woman aged 18-29 years in good health and CMV-seronegative. The sequencing sample was made of PBMCs. The CDR3: CASSLGQGFSGELFF. The CDR3, as DNA: TGTGCCAGCAGCTTAGGACAGGGTTTCTCCGGGGAGCTGTTTTTT.